Each of the 18 T cell receptor beta chains below was sequenced from the same sample in a study of vaccination and CD4 T cells after COVID-19. For these receptors, no antigen is known. Treatment here: roughly 10-day PBMC culture with coronavirus spike peptide pools or control peptides (ViraFEST assay). Once obtained from cultured CD4+ T cells, the DNA was sequenced using the Oncomine TCR Beta short-read assay. A single record per CDR3 protein comes from TCRdb applying MiXCR to the PCR reads. The data contain some 14,000 distinct CDR3 sequences, around three quarters of them singletons. The sequenced material came from CD4+ T cells from blood, cultured in vitro. The receptors here all came from a human donor who had recovered from COVID-19.

J is TRBJ2-7 and V is TRBV6-1; 10 nucleotides align to TRBD1. The CDR3 is 19 amino acids. Germline trimming cut 2 bases from V and 2 bases from J; bases unmatched to any gene: 15. Germline V lookup: CDR1 MNHNS, CDR2 SASEGT. The CDR3 reads CASSERSGQGWEPPYEQYF. As DNA, the CDR3 is TGTGCCAGCAGTGAAAGGTCGGGACAGGGGTGGGAACCTCCCTACGAGCAGTACTTC.

This sequence joins TRBV6-1 and TRBJ2-7, with TRBD2 identical over 12 bases. V was clipped by 6 bases and J by 6 bases; unmatched bases: 12. The V gene's germline CDR1 is MNHNS and CDR2 SASEGT. The CDR3 loop spans 16 amino acids. The CDR3 nucleotides read TGTGCCAGCAGGCTTACCCTAGCGGGAGGGCCGGTCGAGCAGTACTTC. It codes for CASRLTLAGGPVEQYF.

This sequence joins TRBV20-1 and TRBJ2-2; 7 bases match TRBD2. CDR1 is DFQATT, CDR2 SNEGSKA, per germline (reference sequence). The CDR3 covers 15 residues. The junction had 8 bases not matched to a gene; V was cut back by 6 bases and J by 1 base. The CDR3 here is CSAPPSGVNTGELFF. The CDR3 region has the DNA TGCAGTGCCCCCCCTAGCGGAGTGAACACCGGGGAGCTGTTTTTT.

This clonotype was detected once. The genes are TRBV6-5 and TRBJ1-1; no firm D call. Looked up from germline, CDR1 is MNHEY and CDR2 is SVGAGI. The CDR3 is 12 residues long. The ends were cut back, 4 bases at V and 9 bases at J, with 12 bases in the middle. CDR3 residues: CASSFESGKAFF. The CDR3 region has the DNA TGTGCCAGCAGTTTTGAGAGTGGTAAAGCTTTCTTT.

This chain joins TRBV7-9 and TRBJ1-5; D is possibly TRBD1 (6 bases). CDR1 SEHNR and CDR2 FQNEAQ come from the germline V gene (reference sequence). V gave up 2 bases and J gave up 4 bases, with 6 bases separating them. The CDR3 totals 13 residues. The CDR3 DNA reads TGTGCCAGCAGCTTAACAGGGAATCAGCCCCAGCATTTT. Protein sequence: CASSLTGNQPQHF.

V gene TRBV27 combines with J gene TRBJ2-5; no reliable D call. This CDR3 is 15 amino acids long. V lost 11 bases and J lost 0, with 19 bases in between. Germline V gives CDR1 MNHEY, CDR2 SMNVEV (reference sequence). The CDR3 spells CASRTLEQYQETQYF. In DNA, the CDR3 is TGTGCCTCCCGGACCCTGGAGCAGTACCAAGAGACCCAGTACTTC.

CDR3 in amino acids: CASSVVGVETQYF. In DNA form, the CDR3 reads TGTGCCAGCAGCGTAGTGGGGGTTGAGACCCAGTACTTC. V is TRBV7-6 and J is TRBJ2-5, with D tentatively TRBD1 or TRBD2 (5 bases each). V dropped 5 bases and J dropped 5 bases, with 12 bases sitting between them. From germline, CDR1 is SGHVS and CDR2 FNYEAQ. This CDR3 is 13 amino acids long.

This clonotype was seen a handful of times. J is TRBJ1-1 and V is TRBV20-1; D not resolved. Trimming took off 3 bases at V and 2 bases at J, with 16 bases between the two ends. Germline V gene data show CDR1 as DFQATT and CDR2 as SNEGSKA (reference sequence). The CDR3 has 15 residues. The CDR3 coding sequence is TGCAGTGCTAGCCGCCAGCCCGGGTCTAACACTGAAGCTTTCTTT. It specifies CSASRQPGSNTEAFF.

This clonotype was picked up one time. The chain employs TRBV6-2 or TRBV6-3 and TRBJ1-1; 11 bases align to TRBD1. The CDR3 is made up of 15 amino acids. Germline loops: CDR1 MNHEY, CDR2 SVGEGT. V lost 5 bases and J lost 5; bases outside the gene matches: 7. DNA for the CDR3: TGTGCCAGCAGTGTACGGACAGGGGGCGGGACTGAAGCTTTCTTT. Protein: CASSVRTGGGTEAFF.

The CDR3 is CASSEGQGYGYTF. CDR3 in DNA: TGTGCCAGCAGCGAGGGACAGGGGTATGGCTACACCTTC. The chain is built from TRBV11-1 and TRBJ1-2; TRBD1 agrees at 10 bases. In germline, CDR1 is SGHAT, CDR2 FQDESV (reference sequence). J was trimmed by 5 bases and V by 5 bases; bases with no gene match: 2. This CDR3 comprises 13 residues.

The chain couples TRBV5-5 to TRBJ2-1; 10 bases agree with TRBD2. This CDR3 spans 16 amino acids. The V gene's germline CDR1 is SGHKS and CDR2 YYEKEE (reference sequence). V dropped 5 bases and J dropped 2; count of bases not matched to a gene: 7. This CDR3 reads CASRHTGTSAYNEQFF. The CDR3 coding sequence is TGTGCCAGCAGGCACACCGGGACTAGCGCCTACAATGAGCAGTTCTTC. The variable domain in full, with the rest retrieved from reference TRBV5-5 and TRBJ2-1, is DAGVTQSPTHLIKTRGQQVTLRCSPISGHKSVSWYQQVLGQGPQFIFQYYEKEERGRGNFPDRFSARQFPNYSSELNVNALLLGDSALYLCASRHTGTSAYNEQFFGPGTRLTVL.

In this sample, this clonotype turned up once. The V call is TRBV19, the J call TRBJ1-5, with a weak D call TRBD1 (6 bases). Trimming took 6 bases from V and 0 from J, leaving 15 bases between them. Germline CDR1 is LNHDA and CDR2 is SQIVND (reference sequence). This CDR3 has 16 amino acids. The CDR3 region is CASRQGQTYSNQPQHF. As DNA, the CDR3 is TGTGCCAGTAGGCAAGGACAGACTTATAGCAATCAGCCCCAGCATTTT.

The rearrangement joins TRBV29-1 to TRBJ1-6; 7 bases fit TRBD1. Unmatched junction bases numbered 10, after V lost 7 bases and J lost 10 bases. From germline, CDR1 is SQVTM and CDR2 ANQGSEA. The CDR3 runs 13 residues. Here the CDR3 DNA reads TGCAGCGCACAGACAGGGTCTGGCTCACCCCTCCACTTT. This sequence encodes CSAQTGSGSPLHF.

V gene TRBV12-3 or TRBV12-4 combines with J gene TRBJ1-5; D gene unclear. The CDR3 has 13 residues. Trimming left V 0 bases short and J 7 bases short, with 7 bases between. CDR3 nucleotides: TGTGCCAGCAGTTTAGCGCTAAGCCAGCCCCAGCATTTT. Translating it yields CASSLALSQPQHF.

The chain links TRBV24-1 to TRBJ2-5; no reliable D call. The CDR3 has 18 residues. Germline values: CDR1 KGHDR, CDR2 SFDVKD. V lost 4 bases and J 3 bases, leaving 23 bases between the germline ends. The CDR3 DNA reads TGTGCCACCAGTGACACGAGAGGAGCTGGCGCGGTTGAAGAGACCCAGTACTTC. It yields the protein CATSDTRGAGAVEETQYF.

This clonotype was counted between two and nine times. V gene TRBV27 combines with J gene TRBJ1-5, with 10 bases aligning to TRBD1. V was pared by 1 base and J by 0 bases, with 9 bases of the junction left unmatched. In germline, CDR1 is MNHEY, CDR2 SMNVEV (reference sequence). The length of the CDR3 is 19 residues. This CDR3 reads CASSLLRTGGKNSNQPQHF. The CDR3 DNA reads as TGTGCCAGCAGTTTATTGAGGACAGGGGGGAAAAATAGCAATCAGCCCCAGCATTTT.

The rearrangement uses TRBV20-1 and TRBJ1-2; 7 nucleotides line up with TRBD1. J was trimmed by 7 bases and V by 2 bases; bases with no gene match: 10. CDR3 size: 14 residues. Germline CDR1 is DFQATT and CDR2 is SNEGSKA (reference sequence). The CDR3 DNA follows: TGCAGTGCTAGACCCGGGGGACAGAGTGGTGGCTACACCTTC. The encoded protein is CSARPGGQSGGYTF.

The genes are TRBV10-3 and TRBJ2-4; D is perhaps TRBD1 or TRBD2 (5 bases each). V lost 2 bases, J lost 7 bases, and 6 bases lay in between. Germline V gene lookup returns CDR1 ENHRY and CDR2 SYGVKD. The CDR3 totals 12 residues. In nucleotides, the CDR3 is TGTGCCATCAGTGAGGGGGACAACATTCAGTACTTC. This gives the protein CAISEGDNIQYF.